Following are 3 T cell receptor beta chains from one sample sequenced in a study of CD8+ T cells in alopecia areata. Investigators isolated RNA and reverse transcribed it into cDNA to act as the sequencing template. Sequencing was performed with immunoSEQ multiplex PCR; in TCRdb, only in-frame clones are kept and a portion is missing. Of tens of thousands of clones listed, approximately 64% are singletons. The specimen was CD8+ T cells sorted from blood, collected at week 0. The receptors stem from a human donor with alopecia areata.

The chain carries TRBV29-1 and TRBJ2-3, with TRBD2 identical over 11 bases. Germline values: CDR1 SQVTM, CDR2 ANQGSEA. V lost 1 base, J lost 5 bases, and 5 bases stayed unmatched. The CDR3 covers 15 residues. CDR3 bases: TGCAGCGTTGAAGGCAGGCTAGCGGGGGGAGATACGCAGTATTTT. Translating it yields CSVEGRLAGGDTQYF.

J is TRBJ1-1 and V is TRBV5-1; 11 positions agree with TRBD1. CDR1 and CDR2 (germline): SGHRS, YFSETQ. There are 15 residues in the CDR3. V was pared by 4 bases and J by 4 bases, with 6 bases of the junction left unmatched. The CDR3 protein is CASSNGQGAVTEAFF. The CDR3 bases are TGCGCCAGCAGCAATGGACAGGGGGCAGTCACTGAAGCTTTCTTT.

The chain is built from TRBV15 and TRBJ1-1; no reliable D call. The CDR3 length is 12 residues. CDR1 is LNHNV, CDR2 YYDKDF, per germline (reference sequence). V was pared by 4 bases and J by 7 bases, with 10 bases between. CDR3 sequence reads: CATSTLRLEAFF. CDR3 DNA sequence: TGTGCCACCAGCACCCTGCGACTTGAAGCTTTCTTT.